This T cell receptor (beta chain) was retrieved from a study of T cell responses to AZD1222 COVID-19 vaccine. Germline values: CDR1 SGHVS, CDR2 FNYEAQ. V lost 1 base to trimming and J lost 0 bases; unmatched junction nucleotides: 9. The CDR3 spans 18 residues. Sequencing used immunoSEQ multiplex PCR; TCRdb keeps in-frame clones, though not all of them. Here the sample spans about 150,000 clones, over 90% being singletons. This TCR derives from an adult who received the AZD1222 COVID-19 vaccine. The starting material was peripheral blood, obtained 28 days after the second AZD1222 dose. The chain has TRBV7-6 and TRBJ2-1; 7 nucleotides agree with TRBD2. The CDR3 protein is CASSLGVSRETSYNEQFF. CDR3 DNA sequence: TGTGCCAGCAGCTTAGGGGTTTCGCGGGAGACCTCCTACAATGAGCAGTTCTTC.